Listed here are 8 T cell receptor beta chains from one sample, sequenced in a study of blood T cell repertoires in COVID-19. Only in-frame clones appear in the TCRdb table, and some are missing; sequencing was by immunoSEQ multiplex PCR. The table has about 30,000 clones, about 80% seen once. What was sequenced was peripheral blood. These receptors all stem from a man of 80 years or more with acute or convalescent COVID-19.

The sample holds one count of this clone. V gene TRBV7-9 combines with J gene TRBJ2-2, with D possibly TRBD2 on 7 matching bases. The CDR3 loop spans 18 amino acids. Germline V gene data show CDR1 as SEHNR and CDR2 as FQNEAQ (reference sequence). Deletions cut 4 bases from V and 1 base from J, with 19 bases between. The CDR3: CASSSSSGEGKNTGELFF. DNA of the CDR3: TGTGCCAGCAGCTCAAGCTCAGGGGAGGGGAAGAACACCGGGGAGCTGTTTTTT.

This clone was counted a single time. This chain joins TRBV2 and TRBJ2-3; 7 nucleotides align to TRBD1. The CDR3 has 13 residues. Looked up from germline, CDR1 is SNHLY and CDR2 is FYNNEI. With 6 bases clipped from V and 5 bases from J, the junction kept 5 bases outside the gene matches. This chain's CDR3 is CASRKGAVDTQYF. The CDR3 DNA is TGTGCCAGCAGGAAGGGGGCGGTAGATACGCAGTATTTT. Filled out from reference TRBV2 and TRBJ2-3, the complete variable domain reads EPEVTQTPSHQVTQMGQEVILRCVPISNHLYFYWYRQILGQKVEFLVSFYNNEISEKSEIFDDQFSVERPDGSNFTLKIRSTKLEDSAMYFCASRKGAVDTQYFGPGTRLTVL.

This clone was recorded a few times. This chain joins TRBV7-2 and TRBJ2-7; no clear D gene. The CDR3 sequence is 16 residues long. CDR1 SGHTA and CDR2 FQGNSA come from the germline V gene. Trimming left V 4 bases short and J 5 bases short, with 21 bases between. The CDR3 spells CASSSISRVEPNEQYF. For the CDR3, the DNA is TGTGCCAGCAGCTCCATCTCCCGGGTGGAGCCCAACGAGCAGTACTTC.

For the CDR3, the DNA is TGTGCCAGCAGCACCGATTTTAGTACGCAGTATTTT. Its protein is CASSTDFSTQYF. The chain combines TRBV7-3 with TRBJ2-3; no definite D call. V was trimmed by 5 bases and J by 8 bases, leaving 11 bases between them. This CDR3 contains 12 residues. CDR1 is SGHTA and CDR2 is FQGTGA in the germline V gene.

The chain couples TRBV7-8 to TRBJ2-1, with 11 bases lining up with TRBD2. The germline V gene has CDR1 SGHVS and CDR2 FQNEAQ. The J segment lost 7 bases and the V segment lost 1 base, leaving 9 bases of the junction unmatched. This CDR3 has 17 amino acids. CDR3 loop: CASSLVGGWTSGNEQFF. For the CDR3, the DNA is TGTGCCAGCAGCTTAGTAGGCGGTTGGACTAGCGGGAATGAGCAGTTCTTC. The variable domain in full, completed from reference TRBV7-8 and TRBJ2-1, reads GAGVSQSPRYKVAKRGQDVALRCDPISGHVSLFWYQQALGQGPEFLTYFQNEAQLDKSGLPSDRFFAERPEGSVSTLKIQRTQQEDSAVYLCASSLVGGWTSGNEQFFGPGTRLTVL.

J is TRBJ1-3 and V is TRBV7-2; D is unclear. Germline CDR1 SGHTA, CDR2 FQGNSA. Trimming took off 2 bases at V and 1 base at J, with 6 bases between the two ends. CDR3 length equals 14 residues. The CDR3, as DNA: TGTGCCAGCAGCTTATCCCGTTCTGGAAACACCATATATTTT. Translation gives CASSLSRSGNTIYF.

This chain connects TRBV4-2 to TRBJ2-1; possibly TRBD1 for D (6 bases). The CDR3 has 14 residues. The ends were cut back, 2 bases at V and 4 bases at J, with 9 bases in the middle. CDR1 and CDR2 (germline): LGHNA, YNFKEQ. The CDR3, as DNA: TGTGCCAGCAGCCAAAGGACAGATTACAATGAGCAGTTCTTC. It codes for CASSQRTDYNEQFF.

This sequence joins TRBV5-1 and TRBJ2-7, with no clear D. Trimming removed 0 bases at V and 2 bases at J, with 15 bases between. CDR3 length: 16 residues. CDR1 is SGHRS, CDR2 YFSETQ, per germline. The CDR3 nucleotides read TGCGCCAGCAGCTTGGCGGCGGTGTTCCCCCCCTACGAGCAGTACTTC. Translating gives CASSLAAVFPPYEQYF. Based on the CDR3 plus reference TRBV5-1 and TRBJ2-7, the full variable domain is KAGVTQTPRYLIKTRGQQVTLSCSPISGHRSVSWYQQTPGQGLQFLFEYFSETQRNKGNFPGRFSGRQFSNSRSEMNVSTLELGDSALYLCASSLAAVFPPYEQYFGPGTRLTVT.